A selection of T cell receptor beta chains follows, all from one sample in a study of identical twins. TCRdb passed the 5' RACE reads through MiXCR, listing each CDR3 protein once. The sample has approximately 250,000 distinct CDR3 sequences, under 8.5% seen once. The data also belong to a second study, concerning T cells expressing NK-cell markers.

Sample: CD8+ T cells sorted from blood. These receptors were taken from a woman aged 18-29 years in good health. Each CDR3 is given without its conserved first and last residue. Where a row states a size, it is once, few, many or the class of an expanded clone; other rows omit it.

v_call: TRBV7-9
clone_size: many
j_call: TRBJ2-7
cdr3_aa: ASSSEWEGRYEQY

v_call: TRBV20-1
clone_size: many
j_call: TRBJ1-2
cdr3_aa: SARTGALYGYT

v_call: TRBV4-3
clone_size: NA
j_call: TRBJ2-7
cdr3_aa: ASSSGTYTYEQY

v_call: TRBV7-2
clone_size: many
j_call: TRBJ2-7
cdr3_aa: ASSYLVAYEQY

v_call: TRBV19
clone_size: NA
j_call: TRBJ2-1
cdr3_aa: ASSAIGLEVDNEQF

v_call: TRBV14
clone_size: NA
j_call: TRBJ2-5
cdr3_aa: ASSPLAGAIKGGGETQY

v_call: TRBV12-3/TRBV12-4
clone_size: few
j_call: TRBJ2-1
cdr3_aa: ASSLGLFAYNEQF

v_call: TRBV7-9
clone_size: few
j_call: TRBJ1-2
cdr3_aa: ASSREGASTTIYGYT

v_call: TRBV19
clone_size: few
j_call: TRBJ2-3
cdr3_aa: ASSPSGGETDTQY

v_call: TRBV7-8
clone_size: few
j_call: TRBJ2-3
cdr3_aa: ASSSPRRGSGTDTQY

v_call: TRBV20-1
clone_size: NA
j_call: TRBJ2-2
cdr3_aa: SAKPRGTGELF

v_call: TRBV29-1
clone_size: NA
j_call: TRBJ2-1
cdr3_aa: SVSGGDLNEQF

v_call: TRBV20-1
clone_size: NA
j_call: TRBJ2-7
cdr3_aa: SATDSSGLGGYEQY

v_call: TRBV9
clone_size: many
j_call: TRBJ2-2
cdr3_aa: ASSGDYGGELF

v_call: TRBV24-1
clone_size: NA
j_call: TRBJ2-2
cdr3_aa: ATSVGGASGELF

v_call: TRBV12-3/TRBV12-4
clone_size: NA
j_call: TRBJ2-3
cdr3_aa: ASRSHLTHTQY

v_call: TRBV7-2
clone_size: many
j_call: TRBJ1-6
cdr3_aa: ASSSGQGTSPLH

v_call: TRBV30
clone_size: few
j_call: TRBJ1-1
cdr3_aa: AWTGSRRSVIMNTEAF

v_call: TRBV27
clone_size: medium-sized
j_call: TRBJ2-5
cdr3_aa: ASSFVGQETQY

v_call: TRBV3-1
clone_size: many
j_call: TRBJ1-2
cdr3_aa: ASSQDRERGTNYGYT

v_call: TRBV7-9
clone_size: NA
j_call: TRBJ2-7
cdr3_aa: ASNFPGGGAYEQY

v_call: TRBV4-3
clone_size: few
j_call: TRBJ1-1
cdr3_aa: ASKSGGDTEAF

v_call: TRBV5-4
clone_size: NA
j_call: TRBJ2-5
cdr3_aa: ASSLDLGQGASGQETQY

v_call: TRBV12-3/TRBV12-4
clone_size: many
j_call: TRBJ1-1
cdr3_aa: ASILGTEAF

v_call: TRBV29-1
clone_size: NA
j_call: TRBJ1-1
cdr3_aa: SVTGVRNTEAF

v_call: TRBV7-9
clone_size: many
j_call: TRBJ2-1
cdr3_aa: ASSPPGAGVGYNEQF

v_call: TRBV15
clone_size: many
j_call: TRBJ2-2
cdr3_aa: ATSRARDATGELF

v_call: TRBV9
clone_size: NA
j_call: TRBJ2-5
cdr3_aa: ASSVEGSGGASETQY

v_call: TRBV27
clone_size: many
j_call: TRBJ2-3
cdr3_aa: ASSVTSGYTDTQY

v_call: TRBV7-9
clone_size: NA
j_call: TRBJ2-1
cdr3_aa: ASSFLESVNEQF

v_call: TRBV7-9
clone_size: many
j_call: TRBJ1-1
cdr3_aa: ASSPLEPRLNTEAF

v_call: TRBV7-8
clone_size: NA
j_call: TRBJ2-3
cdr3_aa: ASSSNELARAVDTQY